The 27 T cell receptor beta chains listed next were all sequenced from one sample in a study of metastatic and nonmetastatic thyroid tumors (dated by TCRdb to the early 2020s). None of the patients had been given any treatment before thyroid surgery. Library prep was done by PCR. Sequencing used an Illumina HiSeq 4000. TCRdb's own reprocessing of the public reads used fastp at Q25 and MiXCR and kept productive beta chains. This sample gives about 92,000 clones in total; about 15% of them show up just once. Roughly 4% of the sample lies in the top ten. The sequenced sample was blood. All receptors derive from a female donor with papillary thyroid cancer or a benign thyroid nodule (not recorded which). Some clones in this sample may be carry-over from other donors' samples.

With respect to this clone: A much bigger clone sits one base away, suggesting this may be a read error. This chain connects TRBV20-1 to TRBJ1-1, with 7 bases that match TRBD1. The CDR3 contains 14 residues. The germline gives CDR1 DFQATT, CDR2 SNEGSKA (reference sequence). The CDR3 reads CSARPGQMNTQAFF. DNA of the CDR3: TGCAGTGCTCGGCCGGGACAGATGAACACTCAAGCTTTCTTT.

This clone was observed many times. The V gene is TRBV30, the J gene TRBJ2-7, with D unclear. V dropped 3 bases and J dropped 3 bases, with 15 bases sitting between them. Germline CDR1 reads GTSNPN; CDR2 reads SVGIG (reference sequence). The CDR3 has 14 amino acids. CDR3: CAWSRPGSHYEQYF. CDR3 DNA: TGTGCCTGGAGCCGGCCAGGATCTCACTACGAGCAGTACTTC.

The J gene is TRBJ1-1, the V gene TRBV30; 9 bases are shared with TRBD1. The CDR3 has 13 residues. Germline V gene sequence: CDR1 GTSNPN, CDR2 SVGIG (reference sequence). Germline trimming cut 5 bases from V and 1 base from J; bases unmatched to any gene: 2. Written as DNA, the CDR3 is TGTGCCTGGGGGGGACAGGGGAACACTGAAGCTTTCTTT. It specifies CAWGGQGNTEAFF.

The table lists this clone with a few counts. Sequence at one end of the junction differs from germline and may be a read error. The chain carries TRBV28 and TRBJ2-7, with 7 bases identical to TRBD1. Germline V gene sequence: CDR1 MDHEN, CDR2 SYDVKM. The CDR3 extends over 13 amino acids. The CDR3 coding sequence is TGTGCCAGCAGGGGGACAGCTTCCTACGATCAGTACTTC. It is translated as CASRGTASYDQYF.

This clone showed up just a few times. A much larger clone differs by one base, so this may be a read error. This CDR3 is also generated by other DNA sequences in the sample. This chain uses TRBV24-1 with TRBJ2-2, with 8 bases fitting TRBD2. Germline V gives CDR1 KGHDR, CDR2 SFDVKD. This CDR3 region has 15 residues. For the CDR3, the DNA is TGTGCCACCAGCGATTTGTCGGGGGGGCACCGGGAGCTGTTTTTT. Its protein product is CATSDLSGGHRELFF.

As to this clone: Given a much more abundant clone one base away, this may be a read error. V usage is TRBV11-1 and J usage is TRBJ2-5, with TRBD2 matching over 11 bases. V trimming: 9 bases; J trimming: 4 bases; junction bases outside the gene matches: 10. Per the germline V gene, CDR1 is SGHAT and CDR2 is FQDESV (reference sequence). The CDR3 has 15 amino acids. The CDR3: CARGRTSGLLETQYF. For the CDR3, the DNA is TGTGCCAGAGGGCGGACTAGCGGGTTACTAGAGACCCAGTACTTC.

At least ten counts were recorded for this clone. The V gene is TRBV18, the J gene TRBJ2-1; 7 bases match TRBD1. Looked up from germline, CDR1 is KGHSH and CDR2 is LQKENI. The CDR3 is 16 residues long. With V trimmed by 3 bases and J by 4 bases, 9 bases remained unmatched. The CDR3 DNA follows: TGTGCCAGCTCACCCCCGACAGGGTTAGAGTACAATGAGCAGTTCTTC. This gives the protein CASSPPTGLEYNEQFF.

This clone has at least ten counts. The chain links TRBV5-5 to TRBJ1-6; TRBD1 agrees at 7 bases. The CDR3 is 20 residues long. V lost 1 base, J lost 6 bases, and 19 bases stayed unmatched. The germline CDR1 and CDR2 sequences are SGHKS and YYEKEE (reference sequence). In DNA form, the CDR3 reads TGTGCCAGCAGCTTGTGGGGGACCCCTCCTTCCGGGACAGCTAATTCACCCCTCCACTTT. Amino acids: CASSLWGTPPSGTANSPLHF.

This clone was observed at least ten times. The CDR3 spells CASSYEGLFEKLFF. CDR3 in DNA: TGTGCCAGCAGTTATGAGGGACTATTTGAAAAACTGTTTTTT. The V call is TRBV6-6, the J call TRBJ1-4; D might be TRBD1 (5 bases). The V end was cut by 3 bases, the J end by 7 bases, with 12 bases between. CDR1 MNHNY and CDR2 SVGAGI come from the germline V gene (reference sequence). The CDR3 length is 14 residues.

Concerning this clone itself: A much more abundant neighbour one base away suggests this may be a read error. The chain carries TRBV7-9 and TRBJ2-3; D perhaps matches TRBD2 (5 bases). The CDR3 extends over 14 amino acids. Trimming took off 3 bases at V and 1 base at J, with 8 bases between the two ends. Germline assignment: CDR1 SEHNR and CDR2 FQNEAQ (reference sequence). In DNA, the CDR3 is TGTGCCAGCAGCTTGGTCGGGGGCACAGATACGCAGTATTTT. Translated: CASSLVGGTDTQYF. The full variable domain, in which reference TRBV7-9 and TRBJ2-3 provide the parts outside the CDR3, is DTGVSQNPRHKITKRGQNVTFRCDPISEHNRLYWYRQTLGQGPEFLTYFQNEAQLEKSRLLSDRFSAERPKGSFSTLEIQRTEQGDSAMYLCASSLVGGTDTQYFGPGTRLTVL.

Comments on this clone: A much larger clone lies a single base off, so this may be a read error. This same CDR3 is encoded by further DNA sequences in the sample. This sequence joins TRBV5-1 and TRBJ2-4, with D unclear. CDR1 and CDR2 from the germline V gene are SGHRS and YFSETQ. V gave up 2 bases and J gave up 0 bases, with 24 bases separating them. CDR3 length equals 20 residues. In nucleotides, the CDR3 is TGCGCCAGCAGCTTAGGTCGGTGGCAGCCAGTTACGGTAGCCAAAAACATTCAGTACTTC. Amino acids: CASSLGRWQPVTVAKNIQYF.

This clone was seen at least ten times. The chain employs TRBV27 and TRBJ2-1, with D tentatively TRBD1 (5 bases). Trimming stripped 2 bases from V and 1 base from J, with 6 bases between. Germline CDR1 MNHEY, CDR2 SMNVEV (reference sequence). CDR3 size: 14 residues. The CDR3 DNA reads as TGTGCCAGCAGTTTAAAGGGGTCCTACAATGAGCAGTTCTTC. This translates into CASSLKGSYNEQFF.

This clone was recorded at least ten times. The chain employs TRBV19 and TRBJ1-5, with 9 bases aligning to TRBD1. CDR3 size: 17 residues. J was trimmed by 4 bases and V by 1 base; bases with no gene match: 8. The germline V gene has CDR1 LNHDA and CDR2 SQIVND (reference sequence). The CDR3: CASSIGLAGTGNQPQHF. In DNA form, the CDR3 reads TGTGCCAGTAGTATAGGCCTAGCCGGGACAGGGAATCAGCCCCAGCATTTT.

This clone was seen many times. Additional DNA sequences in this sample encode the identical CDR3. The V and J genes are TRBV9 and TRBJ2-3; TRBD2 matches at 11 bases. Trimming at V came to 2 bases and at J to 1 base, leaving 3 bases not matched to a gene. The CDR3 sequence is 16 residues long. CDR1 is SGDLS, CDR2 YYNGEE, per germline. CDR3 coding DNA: TGTGCCAGCAGCGTCGGACTAGCGGGTGGCACAGATACGCAGTATTTT. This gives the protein CASSVGLAGGTDTQYF.

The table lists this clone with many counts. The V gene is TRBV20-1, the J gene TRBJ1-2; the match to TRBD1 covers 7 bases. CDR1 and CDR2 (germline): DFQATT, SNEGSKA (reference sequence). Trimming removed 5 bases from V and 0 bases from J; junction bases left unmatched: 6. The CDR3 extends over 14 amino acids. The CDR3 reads CSAPSGTANYGYTF. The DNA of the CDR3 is TGCAGTGCTCCCTCCGGGACAGCTAACTATGGCTACACCTTC.

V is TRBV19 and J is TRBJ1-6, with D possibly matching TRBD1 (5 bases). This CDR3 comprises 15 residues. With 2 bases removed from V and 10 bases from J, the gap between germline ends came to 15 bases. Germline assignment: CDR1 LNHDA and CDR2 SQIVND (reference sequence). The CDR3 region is CASSIIWGSGSPLHF. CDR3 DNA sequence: TGTGCCAGTAGTATAATCTGGGGGTCCGGCTCACCCCTCCACTTT.

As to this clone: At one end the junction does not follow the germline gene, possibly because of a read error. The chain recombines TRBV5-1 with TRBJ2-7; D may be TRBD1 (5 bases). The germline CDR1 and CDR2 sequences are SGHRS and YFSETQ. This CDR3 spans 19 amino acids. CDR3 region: CASILIWGVGSPGSYEQYF. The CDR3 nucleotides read TGCGCCAGCATCTTGATCTGGGGCGTGGGGTCCCCCGGCTCCTACGAGCAGTACTTC.

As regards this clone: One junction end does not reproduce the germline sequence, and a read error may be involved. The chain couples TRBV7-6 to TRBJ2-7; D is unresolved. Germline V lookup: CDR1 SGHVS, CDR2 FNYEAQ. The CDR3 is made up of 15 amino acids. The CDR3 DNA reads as TGTGCCAGCATCTTAGTGGCAGGCGAAGCCTACGAGCAGTACTTC. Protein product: CASILVAGEAYEQYF.

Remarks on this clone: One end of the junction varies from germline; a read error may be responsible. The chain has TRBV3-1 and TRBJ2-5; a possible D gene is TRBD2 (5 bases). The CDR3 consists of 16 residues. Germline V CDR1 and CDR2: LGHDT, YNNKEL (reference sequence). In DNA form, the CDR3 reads TGTGCCAGCAGCCAAGGTATCAGCGGAGTCCAAGAGACCCAGCACTTC. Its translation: CASSQGISGVQETQHF.

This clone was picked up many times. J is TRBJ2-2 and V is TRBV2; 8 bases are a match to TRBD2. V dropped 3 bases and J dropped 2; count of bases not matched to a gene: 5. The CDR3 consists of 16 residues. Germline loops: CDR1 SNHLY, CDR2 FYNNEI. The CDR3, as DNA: TGTGCCAGCAGTGACCCTGGGACTAGTAACACCGGGGAGCTGTTTTTT. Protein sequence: CASSDPGTSNTGELFF.

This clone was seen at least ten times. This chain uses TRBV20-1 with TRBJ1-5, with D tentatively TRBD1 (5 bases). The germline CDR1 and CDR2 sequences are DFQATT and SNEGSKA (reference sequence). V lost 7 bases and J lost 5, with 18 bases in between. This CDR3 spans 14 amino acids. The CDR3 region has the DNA TGCAGTGTCACCCCGGGGCCGGTGGATCAGCCCCAGCATTTT. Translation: CSVTPGPVDQPQHF.

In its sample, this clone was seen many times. CDR3 protein: CASSSGRQGVAEQYF. The CDR3 nucleotides are TGTGCCAGCAGCTCGGGGAGACAGGGGGTCGCCGAGCAGTACTTC. The rearrangement links TRBV5-4 to TRBJ2-7; 9 bases agree with TRBD1. The V gene's germline CDR1 is SGHNT and CDR2 YYREEE (reference sequence). The CDR3 spans 15 residues. Trimming at V came to 3 bases and at J to 6 bases, leaving 10 bases not matched to a gene. Together with reference TRBV5-4 and TRBJ2-7, the CDR3 gives the full variable domain: ETGVTQSPTHLIKTRGQQVTLRCSSQSGHNTVSWYQQALGQGPQFIFQYYREEENGRGNFPPRFSGLQFPNYSSELNVNALELDDSALYLCASSSGRQGVAEQYFGPGTRLTVT.

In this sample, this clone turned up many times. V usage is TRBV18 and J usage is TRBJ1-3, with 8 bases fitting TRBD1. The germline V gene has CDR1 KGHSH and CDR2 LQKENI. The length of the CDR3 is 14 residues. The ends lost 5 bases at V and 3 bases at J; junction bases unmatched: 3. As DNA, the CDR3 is TGTGCCAGCTCAGCGACAGGGGTTGGAAACACCATATATTTT. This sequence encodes CASSATGVGNTIYF. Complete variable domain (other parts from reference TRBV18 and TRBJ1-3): NAGVMQNPRHLVRRRGQEARLRCSPMKGHSHVYWYRQLPEEGLKFMVYLQKENIIDESGMPKERFSAEFPKEGPSILRIQQVVRGDSAAYFCASSATGVGNTIYFGEGSWLTVV.

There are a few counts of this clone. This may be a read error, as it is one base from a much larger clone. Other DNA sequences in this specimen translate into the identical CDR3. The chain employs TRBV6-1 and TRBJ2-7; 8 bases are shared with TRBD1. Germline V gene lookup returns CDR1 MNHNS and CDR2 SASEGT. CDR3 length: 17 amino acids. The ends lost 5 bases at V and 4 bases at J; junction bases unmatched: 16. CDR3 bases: TGTGCCAGCAGTTTACGCTCCGCCGGGACAGGCAAGTACGAGCAGTACTTC. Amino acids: CASSLRSAGTGKYEQYF.

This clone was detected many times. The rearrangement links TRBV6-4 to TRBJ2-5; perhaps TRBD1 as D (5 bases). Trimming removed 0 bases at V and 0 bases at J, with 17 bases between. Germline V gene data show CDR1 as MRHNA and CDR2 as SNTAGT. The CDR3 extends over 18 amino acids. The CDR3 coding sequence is TGTGCCAGCAGTGACTCGACGCCGCAGGGTGAGGACCAAGAGACCCAGTACTTC. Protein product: CASSDSTPQGEDQETQYF.

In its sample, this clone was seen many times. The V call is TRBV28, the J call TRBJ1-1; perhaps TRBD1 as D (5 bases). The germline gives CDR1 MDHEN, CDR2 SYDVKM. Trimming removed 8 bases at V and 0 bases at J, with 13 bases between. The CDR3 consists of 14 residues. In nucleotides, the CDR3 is TGTGCCAGCGGAAGACAGAGCATGAACACTGAAGCTTTCTTT. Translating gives CASGRQSMNTEAFF. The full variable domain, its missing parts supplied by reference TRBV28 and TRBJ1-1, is DVKVTQSSRYLVKRTGEKVFLECVQDMDHENMFWYRQDPGLGLRLIYFSYDVKMKEKGDIPEGYSVSREKKERFSLILESASTNQTSMYLCASGRQSMNTEAFFGQGTRLTVV.

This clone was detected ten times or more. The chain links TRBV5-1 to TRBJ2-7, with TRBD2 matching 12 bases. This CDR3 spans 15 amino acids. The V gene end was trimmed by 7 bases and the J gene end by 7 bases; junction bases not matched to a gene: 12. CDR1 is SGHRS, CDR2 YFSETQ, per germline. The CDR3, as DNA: TGCGCCAGCCGCCTAGCGGGGGGGTCCTACGGGGAGCAGTACTTC. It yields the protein CASRLAGGSYGEQYF.